A selection of T cell receptor beta chains follows, all from one sample in a study of blood T cell dynamics during melanoma immunotherapy. Sequencing used immunoSEQ multiplex PCR; TCRdb keeps in-frame clones, though not all of them. Here the sample spans 15,000 to 20,000 clones, less than 95% being singletons. The sample consisted of effector memory CD8+ T cells from blood, taken from a patient treated with checkpoint blockade. The receptors originated from a human donor with melanoma. CDR3s include the opening cysteine and the closing phenylalanine or tryptophan. Fields, in order: clone size, D gene, V gene, J gene, CDR3 protein, CDR3 DNA. A D gene is named only where the DNA matches it firmly. Clone size is stated in some rows and not others, as once, few, many or a class when expanded.

>NA|NA|TRBV13|TRBJ2-7
CASSLGTVETYEQYF
TGTGCCAGCAGCTTAGGGACAGTCGAAACCTACGAGCAGTACTTC
>NA|NA|TRBV4-1|TRBJ1-5
CASSLLAANQPQHF
TGCGCCAGCAGCCTGTTGGCGGCCAATCAGCCCCAGCATTTT
>NA|NA|TRBV28|TRBJ1-1
CASSLWNTEAFF
TGTGCCAGCAGTTTATGGAACACTGAAGCTTTCTTT
>NA|NA|TRBV7-2|TRBJ2-1
CASSLRDSHNEQFF
TGTGCCAGCAGCCTCCGGGACTCACACAATGAGCAGTTCTTC
>NA|NA|TRBV15|TRBJ2-4
CATSGETEGRGIQYF
TGTGCCACCAGCGGGGAGACAGAGGGTCGCGGAATTCAGTACTTC
>NA|NA|TRBV9|TRBJ1-1
CASSVGGDYEAFF
TGTGCCAGCAGCGTAGGGGGGGATTATGAAGCTTTCTTT
>NA|TRBD1|TRBV9|TRBJ2-3
CASSVTGASDFDTQYF
TGTGCCAGCAGCGTGACAGGGGCTAGCGATTTTGATACGCAGTATTTT
>NA|NA|TRBV7-2|TRBJ2-5
CASSLAYGLEGLQETQYF
TGTGCCAGCAGCTTAGCCTATGGTCTAGAGGGGTTGCAAGAGACCCAGTACTTC
>NA|TRBD2|TRBV9|TRBJ2-7
CASSPSGGRADLDEQYF
TGTGCCAGCAGCCCTAGCGGAGGGCGGGCGGATCTAGACGAGCAGTACTTC
>NA|NA|TRBV4-1|TRBJ2-7
CASSQVDTSSSYEQYF
TGCGCCAGCAGCCAAGTGGACACCTCGAGCTCCTACGAGCAGTACTTC
>NA|TRBD2|TRBV6-6|TRBJ2-1
CASTREGGRANEQFF
TGTGCCAGCACCCGGGAAGGCGGGAGGGCGAATGAGCAGTTCTTC
>NA|NA|TRBV27|TRBJ1-1
CASSLGGPGRHTEAFF
TGTGCCAGCAGTTTAGGGGGGCCAGGGCGCCACACTGAAGCTTTCTTT
>NA|TRBD2|TRBV7-2|TRBJ2-1
CASSLGLAGGPYNEQFF
TGTGCCAGCAGCTTAGGACTAGCGGGAGGCCCCTACAATGAGCAGTTCTTC
>NA|NA|TRBV29-1|TRBJ2-7
CSVNRDSYEQYF
TGCAGCGTGAACAGGGACTCCTACGAGCAGTACTTC
>NA|NA|TRBV7-9|TRBJ2-7
CASSLGNVPYEQYF
TGTGCCAGCAGCTTAGGAAACGTGCCCTACGAGCAGTACTTC
>NA|NA|TRBV15|TRBJ2-7
CATSRDRSHNYEQYF
TGTGCCACCAGCAGAGATCGTAGTCACAACTACGAGCAGTACTTC
>once|TRBD2|TRBV28|TRBJ2-1
CASSLTGTSGRSFF
TGTGCCAGCAGTTTAACCGGGACTAGCGGGAGATCGTTCTTC
>NA|NA|TRBV6-5|TRBJ2-7
CASSPLSVLGYEQYF
TGTGCCAGCAGTCCCCTCTCCGTCCTAGGCTACGAGCAGTACTTC
>NA|NA|TRBV6-5|TRBJ1-1
CASTPKGRLYTEAFF
TGTGCCAGCACCCCAAAGGGGAGGTTGTACACTGAAGCTTTCTTT
>NA|TRBD2|TRBV9|TRBJ2-7
CASSVAGTSSYEQYF
TGTGCCAGCAGCGTAGCTGGGACTAGCTCCTACGAGCAGTACTTC
>NA|NA|TRBV20-1|TRBJ2-1
CSARWGLEQFF
TGCAGTGCTAGATGGGGGCTTGAGCAGTTCTTC
>NA|TRBD2|TRBV19|TRBJ2-1
CASKNGAGSFNEQFF
TGTGCCAGTAAGAACGGAGCGGGGAGCTTCAATGAGCAGTTCTTC
>NA|TRBD1|TRBV13|TRBJ2-7
CASSLAGPRTGNEQYF
TGTGCCAGCAGCTTAGCGGGGCCCCGGACAGGGAACGAGCAGTACTTC
>once|NA|TRBV27|TRBJ2-1
CASNRPGVEQFF
TGTGCCAGCAACCGCCCTGGGGTTGAGCAGTTCTTC
>NA|NA|TRBV9|TRBJ2-3
CASSVVSVDTQYF
TGTGCCAGCAGCGTAGTGAGCGTAGATACGCAGTATTTT
>NA|NA|TRBV27|TRBJ2-3
CASSGLREQYF
TGTGCCAGCAGTGGTCTCAGGGAGCAGTATTTT
>NA|TRBD2|TRBV27|TRBJ2-7
CASIIGTRTSGLYEQYF
TGTGCCAGCATTATCGGGACACGGACTAGCGGGCTCTACGAGCAGTACTTC
>NA|NA|TRBV19|TRBJ2-2
CASSEGWNTGELFF
TGTGCCAGTAGTGAGGGGTGGAACACCGGGGAGCTGTTTTTT
>NA|NA|TRBV7-5|TRBJ2-1
CARSLVTEAGNYNEQFF
TGTGCCAGAAGCTTAGTGACAGAAGCGGGAAACTACAATGAGCAGTTCTTC
>NA|NA|TRBV28|TRBJ2-7
CASSLHMTGSYEQYF
TGTGCCAGCAGTTTACACATGACAGGCTCCTACGAGCAGTACTTC
>NA|TRBD1|TRBV27|TRBJ2-5
CASSTPDRIQETQYF
TGTGCCAGCAGTACCCCGGACAGGATACAAGAGACCCAGTACTTC
>NA|NA|TRBV27|TRBJ2-1
CASSPGPSSPLEQFF
TGTGCCAGCAGTCCCGGGCCCTCCTCCCCCTTGGAGCAGTTCTTC
>NA|NA|TRBV5-6|TRBJ2-2
CASSRLNTGELFF
TGTGCCAGCAGCCGACTGAACACCGGGGAGCTGTTTTTT
>NA|NA|TRBV5-5|TRBJ1-1
CASSLDPTEMNTEAFF
TGTGCCAGCAGCTTGGACCCGACAGAAATGAACACTGAAGCTTTCTTT
>NA|NA|TRBV27|TRBJ2-5
CASSLRGETQYF
TGTGCCAGCAGTTTAAGGGGAGAGACCCAGTACTTC
>NA|NA|TRBV19|TRBJ2-1
CASSDNEQFF
TGTGCCAGTAGCGACAATGAGCAGTTCTTC
>NA|NA|TRBV27|TRBJ2-2
CASSFLRSTGELFF
TGTGCCAGCAGTTTTCTTCGTTCAACCGGGGAGCTGTTTTTT
>NA|NA|TRBV5-1|TRBJ1-4
CASSLKVGDEKLFF
TGCGCCAGCAGCTTGAAAGTGGGAGATGAAAAACTGTTTTTT
>NA|NA|TRBV29-1|TRBJ2-1
CSARPRGGEQFF
TGCAGCGCCCGACCCAGGGGAGGTGAGCAGTTCTTC
>NA|NA|TRBV7-9|TRBJ2-7
CASSLTPGLSAGEQYF
TGTGCCAGCAGCTTAACCCCGGGACTGTCCGCGGGGGAGCAGTACTTC
>NA|NA|TRBV13|TRBJ2-1
CASSQDSDHEQFF
TGTGCCAGCAGCCAGGACAGCGACCATGAGCAGTTCTTC
>NA|NA|TRBV19|TRBJ2-1
CASSIGFSYNEQFF
TGTGCCAGTAGTATTGGCTTCTCCTACAATGAGCAGTTCTTC
>NA|NA|TRBV5-1|TRBJ1-1
CASSLYASTNTEAFF
TGCGCCAGCAGCTTGTATGCAAGTACGAACACTGAAGCTTTCTTT
>NA|NA|TRBV9|TRBJ2-7
CASSVRDAGREQYF
TGTGCCAGCAGCGTCCGGGACGCCGGTCGCGAGCAGTACTTC
>NA|TRBD2|TRBV9|TRBJ2-1
CASSVGYRDGLASNNEQFF
TGTGCCAGCAGCGTAGGCTACAGGGATGGACTAGCGTCGAACAATGAGCAGTTCTTC
>NA|TRBD1|TRBV9|TRBJ2-1
CAHPGDRSNEQFF
TGTGCCCACCCGGGGGACAGGTCCAATGAGCAGTTCTTC
>NA|NA|TRBV5-6|TRBJ2-7
CASSLDLKAYEQYF
TGTGCCAGCAGCTTGGACCTTAAGGCCTACGAGCAGTACTTC
>NA|TRBD2|TRBV7-6|TRBJ2-7
CASSPGLGGYEQYF
TGTGCCAGCAGCCCGGGACTAGGGGGCTACGAGCAGTACTTC